This TCR beta chain was recorded in a study of regulatory T cells in long-lasting Graves disease. On this clonotype: The antigen is unknown.

Trimming removed 2 bases from V and 5 bases from J, with 7 bases in between. The CDR3 totals 14 residues. In germline, CDR1 is MNHNS, CDR2 SASEGT. Time point of the sample: newly diagnosed GD, antithyroid drugs for less than 3 months. The authors made the TCR library using RNA they extracted from PBMCs. Study outcomes and limitations: When disease was persistent, TRBV28, TRBJ1-2 and TRBJ2-5 were the favored segments.

Sequencing libraries for TCR beta were prepared with iRepertoire HTBI primers and Arm-PCR of CDR3 regions. Per the original data handling: Throughout the samples, researchers identified roughly 59 TRBV and some 13 TRBJ segments. TCRdb passed the multiplex PCR reads through MiXCR, listing each CDR3 protein once. These V and J calls are TCRdb output, not the study's own analysis. The table shows around 450,000 distinct CDR3 sequences, with 15% occurring only once. This same sample was also part of a study on T cells in Graves' hyperthyroidism and ophthalmopathy.

This chain connects TRBV6-1 to TRBJ1-6, with D unclear. This sequence originates from a woman aged 25 to 45 with Graves disease. Here the sequenced sample was peripheral blood mononuclear cells (PBMCs), taken at new diagnosis, from a patient treated with antithyroid drugs. CDR3: CASSEQSDNSPLHF. CDR3 DNA: TGTGCCAGCAGTGAACAGTCCGATAATTCACCCCTCCACTTT.